This TCR beta chain emerged from a study of control samples from healthy donors and cancer patients. Trimming left V 5 bases short and J 5 bases short, with 11 bases between. The length of the CDR3 is 13 residues. Germline-derived CDR1 and CDR2 are SEHNR and FQNEAQ (reference sequence). The table came from immunoSEQ multiplex PCR; TCRdb's copy has only in-frame clones and leaves some out. Seen here are about 12,000 clones, 88% observed once, and the top ten hold about 2.5%. Sequencing was performed on formalin-fixed, paraffin-embedded tissue. The TCR comes from a male donor with melanoma. The V call is TRBV7-9, the J call TRBJ2-3; D perhaps matches TRBD2 (5 bases). The CDR3 DNA reads as TGTGCCAGCAGCCAGACGGAGGAAGATACGCAGTATTTT. Translating it yields CASSQTEEDTQYF.